Listed below are T cell receptor beta chains from one sample, sequenced in a study of T cells after yellow fever vaccination. MiXCR was run by TCRdb on the 5' RACE reads, yielding one entry per CDR3 protein. The sample includes hundreds of thousands of distinct CDR3 sequences, approximately 12% of them seen just once. The specimen was PBMCs, collected on the day of the yellow fever booster vaccination. These receptor sequences come from a man younger than 40 who received the YFV17D yellow fever vaccine. The CDR3 runs from the conserved cysteine through the conserved F or W. The D gene is left open where the match is weak. Clone size is shown for a subset of rows, as once, few, many or a class of expanded clone.

V,size,D,J,DNA,CDR3
TRBV9,NA,NA,TRBJ2-3,TGTGCCAGCAACGGGGGCCGGTATAGCACAGATACGCAGTATTTT,CASNGGRYSTDTQYF
TRBV19,few,NA,TRBJ2-3,TGTGCCAGTAGTATTGGCAGGGAAACCACAGATACGCAGTATTTT,CASSIGRETTDTQYF
TRBV9,few,NA,TRBJ2-7,TGTGCCAGCAGCATGGGAACAGAAGCCCGCGAGCAGTACTTC,CASSMGTEAREQYF
TRBV3-1,NA,NA,TRBJ1-4,TGTGCCAGCTGCCAAGGACTTGCAACTAATGAAAAACTGTTTTTT,CASCQGLATNEKLFF
TRBV15,NA,NA,TRBJ2-7,TGTGCCACCAGCAGAGCCTTTGTAGCCTACGAGCAGTACTTC,CATSRAFVAYEQYF
TRBV18,few,NA,TRBJ2-5,TGTGCCAGCTCACCACGGAAAGGGCGGGAGACCCAGTACTTC,CASSPRKGRETQYF
TRBV19,NA,TRBD2,TRBJ2-7,TGTGCCAGTAGTACCATTGCGGGAGCGTTCGAGCAGTACTTC,CASSTIAGAFEQYF
TRBV20-1,NA,NA,TRBJ2-1,TGCAGTGCTAGTTGGGCCAGAGAGCAGTTCTTC,CSASWAREQFF
TRBV7-8,few,NA,TRBJ2-4,TGTGCCAGCAGTTTAACCACGGGAGCGGGAAACATTCAGTACTTC,CASSLTTGAGNIQYF
TRBV20-1,few,NA,TRBJ1-5,TGCAGTGCTAGAAGCAGGGACGGGGAACCGGGACAGCCCCAGCATTTT,CSARSRDGEPGQPQHF
TRBV9,few,TRBD1,TRBJ2-4,TGTGCCAGCAGCGTAACTCCGACAGGGACCAAAAACATTCAGTACTTC,CASSVTPTGTKNIQYF
TRBV5-6,few,NA,TRBJ2-3,TGTGCCAGCACCCCAAGCGCAGGGCGAGATACGCAGTATTTT,CASTPSAGRDTQYF
TRBV19,NA,TRBD2,TRBJ2-1,TGTGCCACCGGGACTAGCGCTTACAATGAGCAGTTCTTC,CATGTSAYNEQFF
TRBV5-1,NA,TRBD1,TRBJ1-1,TGCGCCAGCAGCCCCCAACCAGGGGGCGCGTGGGACACTGAAGCTTTCTTT,CASSPQPGGAWDTEAFF
TRBV7-2,many,NA,TRBJ2-1,TGTGCCAGCAGCTTATACTACCTTGATGAGCAGTTCTTC,CASSLYYLDEQFF
TRBV7-6,many,NA,TRBJ2-7,TGTGCCAGCAGCATCCTCAGCGGCAAAAGCTCCTACGAGCAGTACTTC,CASSILSGKSSYEQYF
TRBV20-1,many,NA,TRBJ2-7,TGCAGTGCTCCGGGGCCTTCCTACGAGCAGTACTTC,CSAPGPSYEQYF
TRBV12-3/TRBV12-4,NA,TRBD1,TRBJ2-7,TGTGCCAGCGCCGGGACAGGGGTGGGGGAGCAGTACTTC,CASAGTGVGEQYF
TRBV7-9,NA,NA,TRBJ1-2,TGTGCCAGCAGCTCGAACCCCCTATACTATGGCTACACCTTC,CASSSNPLYYGYTF